Reported below is one TCR beta chain. These data are taken from a study of shared clonotypes between healthy human individuals. The study ran the assay at deep level. Repertoires were generated with immunoSEQ multiplex PCR, while TCRdb's copy carries only in-frame clones and drops some. The profile covers 2 million to 2.5 million clones, with 85% to 95% appearing a single time and 0.39% taken by the ten largest. In germline, CDR1 is SGHAT, CDR2 FQNNGV. V was trimmed by 6 bases and J by 3 bases, leaving 14 bases between them. This CDR3 has 15 residues. The sequenced sample was naive CD4+ T cells from PBMCs. Subset specified: CD45RA+ positively selected. The receptor comes from a man aged 18 to 30 in good health. Some clones in this sample may be carry-over from other donors' samples. The rearrangement uses TRBV11-2 and TRBJ2-2; tentative D call: TRBD1 (6 bases). CDR3 residues: CASSAGDTYTGELFF. CDR3 coding DNA: TGTGCCAGCAGTGCTGGGGACACCTACACCGGGGAGCTGTTTTTT.